The next 24 T cell receptor beta chains were all read from a single sample in a study of sequential checkpoint blockade in melanoma. The method was immunoSEQ multiplex PCR; TCRdb's version includes in-frame clones alone and lacks a portion of them. The sample has roughly 2,900 clones, 50% to 75% seen once. Treatment specified: randomized to nivolumab then ipilimumab (arm A) or the reverse (arm B). The input for sequencing was CD8+ T cells sorted from blood (inferred from file names), taken from a patient given nivolumab and ipilimumab in sequence. The origin of the receptors is a human donor with melanoma.

The rearrangement joins TRBV5-6 to TRBJ1-1; possible D gene TRBD1, 6 bases. The CDR3 extends over 14 amino acids. Per the germline V gene, CDR1 is SGHDT and CDR2 is YYEEEE. V dropped 3 bases and J dropped 7 bases, with 16 bases sitting between them. This chain's CDR3 is CASSYLGGAVEAFF. In nucleotides, the CDR3 is TGTGCCAGCAGCTACTTGGGGGGGGCTGTTGAAGCTTTCTTT.

The chain links TRBV19 to TRBJ2-1; 10 bases map to TRBD1. This CDR3 has 15 residues. After removal of 3 bases from V and 7 bases from J, the junction contained 6 bases not matched to a gene. Germline assignment: CDR1 LNHDA and CDR2 SQIVND (reference sequence). This CDR3 reads CASSIPGQGLNEQFF. The CDR3 DNA reads TGTGCCAGTAGTATTCCGGGACAGGGGTTAAATGAGCAGTTCTTC.

This clone was observed a handful of times. The chain joins TRBV2 to TRBJ2-3; D not certain. The CDR3 has 15 residues. Germline V gene data show CDR1 as SNHLY and CDR2 as FYNNEI. V shed 6 bases and J shed 1 base, with 14 bases lying between them. CDR3 sequence reads: CASRLAPSGTDTQYF. CDR3 nucleotide sequence: TGTGCCAGCAGACTCGCCCCAAGCGGCACAGATACGCAGTATTTT.

The CDR3 loop is CASTQVAGAHTGELFF. The CDR3 coding sequence is TGTGCCAGCACCCAGGTGGCGGGGGCGCACACCGGGGAGCTGTTTTTT. V usage is TRBV7-9 and J usage is TRBJ2-2; perhaps TRBD2 as D (7 bases). The ends were cut back, 7 bases at V and 3 bases at J, with 18 bases in the middle. Germline lookup yields CDR1 SEHNR and CDR2 FQNEAQ (reference sequence). CDR3 length: 16 amino acids.

There are a few counts of this clone. The J gene is TRBJ2-2, the V gene TRBV7-9; TRBD2 matches 15 bases. The V and J ends lost 5 bases and 3 bases, in that order; junction bases with no gene match: 10. The CDR3 consists of 19 residues. Germline V gene lookup returns CDR1 SEHNR and CDR2 FQNEAQ (reference sequence). CDR3 residues: CASSGSPGLAGGDTGELFF. For the CDR3, the DNA is TGTGCCAGCAGCGGGTCTCCGGGACTAGCGGGAGGCGACACCGGGGAGCTGTTTTTT.

V and J are TRBV9 and TRBJ2-2; maybe TRBD1 (5 bases). CDR3 length: 14 amino acids. Trimming pared 2 bases from V and 1 base from J, leaving 6 bases between. Germline assignment: CDR1 SGDLS and CDR2 YYNGEE. The CDR3 region is CASSVQGNTGELFF. CDR3 in DNA: TGTGCCAGCAGCGTTCAGGGGAACACCGGGGAGCTGTTTTTT.

This chain connects TRBV6-1 to TRBJ1-1; possible D gene TRBD1, 5 bases. The CDR3 consists of 13 residues. V lost 4 bases and J lost 5, with 11 bases in between. CDR1 and CDR2 (germline): MNHNS, SASEGT. CDR3 amino acids: CASSVEGVTEAFF. The CDR3 DNA reads TGTGCCAGCAGTGTTGAAGGGGTGACTGAAGCTTTCTTT.

This clone was seen more than once but under ten times. J is TRBJ2-2 and V is TRBV7-9; D may be TRBD2 (7 bases). The length of the CDR3 is 15 residues. The V gene lost 7 bases and the J gene lost 3 bases, with 15 bases spanning the gap. CDR1 and CDR2 from the germline V gene are SEHNR and FQNEAQ (reference sequence). The DNA of the CDR3 is TGTGCCAGCACCGAAGCGGGACATTACACCGGGGAGCTGTTTTTT. This encodes CASTEAGHYTGELFF.

The rearrangement joins TRBV6-1 to TRBJ2-4, with D possibly matching TRBD2 (6 bases). Germline lookup yields CDR1 MNHNS and CDR2 SASEGT. V was clipped by 8 bases and J by 0 bases, with 17 bases between them. The CDR3 runs 16 residues. Written as DNA, the CDR3 is TGTGCCAGCGGTGGTCACAAAGCGGGAGCCAAAAACATTCAGTACTTC. Translated: CASGGHKAGAKNIQYF.

This chain uses TRBV6-1 with TRBJ2-1; 12 nucleotides match TRBD2. CDR1 and CDR2 from the germline V gene are MNHNS and SASEGT. J was trimmed by 1 base and V by 4 bases; bases with no gene match: 8. The CDR3 sequence is 18 residues long. In DNA form, the CDR3 reads TGTGCCAGCAGTGGAGAACTAGCGGGGGGCCAGTCCTACAATGAGCAGTTCTTC. Encoded protein: CASSGELAGGQSYNEQFF.

With regard to this clone: Other DNA sequences in this sample translate to the same CDR3. This chain links TRBV29-1 with TRBJ2-2, with D perhaps matching TRBD1 (5 bases). The CDR3 is 12 amino acids. Deletions cut 4 bases from V and 3 bases from J, with 6 bases between. Germline V lookup: CDR1 SQVTM, CDR2 ANQGSEA. The CDR3 loop reads CSVVGDTGELFF. Here the CDR3 DNA reads TGCAGCGTTGTAGGGGACACCGGGGAGCTGTTTTTT.

Of note for this clone: One end of the junction does not line up with germline, which may come from a read error. The chain has TRBV4-2 and TRBJ1-1; D not resolved. CDR1 and CDR2 from the germline V gene are LGHNA and YNFKEQ. CDR3 length: 12 amino acids. CDR3 nucleotide sequence: TGTGCCAGCAGCCAAGAGGGCCCCGATCTTCGTTTT. Residues: CASSQEGPDLRF.

Within the sample, this clone is large. V gene TRBV27 combines with J gene TRBJ2-7; D is ambiguous. Trimming left V 4 bases short and J 3 bases short, with 19 bases between. The CDR3 is 16 amino acids. Germline-derived CDR1 and CDR2 are MNHEY and SMNVEV (reference sequence). The CDR3 here is CASSSFGSLNYYEQYF. The CDR3 DNA reads TGTGCCAGCAGTTCTTTTGGGTCTCTTAACTACTACGAGCAGTACTTC.

This sequence joins TRBV9 and TRBJ2-3; D ambiguous. CDR1 and CDR2 (germline): SGDLS, YYNGEE. CDR3 size: 12 residues. Trimming shortened V by 3 bases and J by 6 bases, and 8 bases separated the two germline ends. CDR3 protein: CASSATLDTQYF. The CDR3 bases are TGTGCCAGCAGCGCAACTCTGGATACGCAGTATTTT.

The chain links TRBV11-2 to TRBJ1-2; no firm D call. CDR3 length: 15 residues. Looked up from germline, CDR1 is SGHAT and CDR2 is FQNNGV. V was shortened by 4 bases and J by 2 bases, with 14 bases between the two germline ends. CDR3 in DNA: TGTGCCAGCAGCTCCCCTACGACAAAAAACTATGGCTACACCTTC. Translating gives CASSSPTTKNYGYTF.

This clone was observed a handful of times. The chain employs TRBV2 and TRBJ1-6; perhaps TRBD1 as D (5 bases). Germline V gene sequence: CDR1 SNHLY, CDR2 FYNNEI. V lost 0 bases and J 11 bases, leaving 14 bases between the germline ends. The CDR3 extends over 15 amino acids. The chain's CDR3 is CASSEAIVGVAPLHF. CDR3 sequence (DNA): TGTGCCAGCAGTGAAGCGATAGTAGGGGTAGCACCCCTCCACTTT.

The rearrangement uses TRBV25-1 and TRBJ1-1; no reliable D call. Trimming removed 4 bases from V and 4 bases from J, with 4 bases in between. CDR3 length equals 11 residues. Germline values: CDR1 MGHDK, CDR2 SYGVNS. For the CDR3, the DNA is TGTGCCAGCAGTGTTATCACTGAAGCTTTCTTT. As protein: CASSVITEAFF.

The V and J genes are TRBV4-1 and TRBJ2-5, with 9 bases that match TRBD2. CDR3 length equals 18 residues. J gave up 5 bases and V 0 bases, and 13 bases lay outside the gene matches. Germline CDR1 MGHRA, CDR2 YSYEKL. As DNA, the CDR3 is TGCGCCAGCAGCCAAGAAAGAAAGGCGGGAGGGGGGGCGGAGACCCAGTACTTC. Protein product: CASSQERKAGGGAETQYF.

The chain has TRBV29-1 and TRBJ2-7, with D maybe TRBD2 (5 bases). The CDR3 is 13 amino acids. Germline V gene sequence: CDR1 SQVTM, CDR2 ANQGSEA. Trimming took off 4 bases at V and 2 bases at J, with 12 bases between the two ends. This chain's CDR3 is CSVVRGNTYEQYF. The CDR3 bases are TGCAGCGTTGTACGGGGTAATACCTACGAGCAGTACTTC.

This clone was counted a few times. This chain joins TRBV18 and TRBJ2-2; D might be TRBD1 (5 bases). Germline-derived CDR1 and CDR2 are KGHSH and LQKENI. The ends were cut back, 1 base at V and 7 bases at J, with 16 bases in the middle. The CDR3 is 16 amino acids. CDR3 loop: CASSPRVGLDGGELFF. DNA for the CDR3: TGTGCCAGCTCACCACGTGTGGGGCTCGACGGCGGGGAGCTGTTTTTT.

The chain combines TRBV19 with TRBJ2-1, with 10 bases aligning to TRBD2. The germline gives CDR1 LNHDA, CDR2 SQIVND (reference sequence). V lost 3 bases, J lost 4 bases, and 18 bases stayed unmatched. The CDR3 extends over 20 amino acids. In nucleotides, the CDR3 is TGTGCCAGTAGTATCGGAGGGTTTCAAGCGGGAGGGTATGGATACAATGAGCAGTTCTTC. Translated, it gives CASSIGGFQAGGYGYNEQFF. The complete variable domain, with remaining parts taken from reference TRBV19 and TRBJ2-1, reads DGGITQSPKYLFRKEGQNVTLSCEQNLNHDAMYWYRQDPGQGLRLIYYSQIVNDFQKGDIAEGYSVSREKKESFPLTVTSAQKNPTAFYLCASSIGGFQAGGYGYNEQFFGPGTRLTVL.

This rearrangement joins TRBV6-6 to TRBJ2-5; 8 bases line up with TRBD2. Germline V gene data show CDR1 as MNHNY and CDR2 as SVGAGI (reference sequence). The CDR3 has 14 residues. V was pared by 3 bases and J by 4 bases, with 4 bases of the junction left unmatched. CDR3 residues: CASSYTGGRETQYF. The CDR3 bases are TGTGCCAGCAGTTATACGGGGGGGCGAGAGACCCAGTACTTC.

The V gene is TRBV9, the J gene TRBJ2-5, with D tentatively TRBD1 (5 bases). Trimming shortened V by 4 bases and J by 5 bases, and 18 bases separated the two germline ends. CDR1 is SGDLS, CDR2 YYNGEE, per germline. This CDR3 comprises 15 residues. The CDR3 protein is CASSPGSPSWETQYF. The CDR3 DNA reads as TGTGCCAGCAGCCCAGGGTCCCCCTCCTGGGAGACCCAGTACTTC.

The V gene is TRBV5-6, the J gene TRBJ2-1; 9 nucleotides align to TRBD2. Per germline, CDR1 SGHDT and CDR2 YYEEEE. V lost 0 bases and J lost 9; bases outside the gene matches: 13. The length of the CDR3 is 17 residues. For the CDR3, the DNA is TGTGCCAGCAGCTTGGGTGGTGGCGGGAGGGCGATTAGTGAGCAGTTCTTC. As protein: CASSLGGGGRAISEQFF.